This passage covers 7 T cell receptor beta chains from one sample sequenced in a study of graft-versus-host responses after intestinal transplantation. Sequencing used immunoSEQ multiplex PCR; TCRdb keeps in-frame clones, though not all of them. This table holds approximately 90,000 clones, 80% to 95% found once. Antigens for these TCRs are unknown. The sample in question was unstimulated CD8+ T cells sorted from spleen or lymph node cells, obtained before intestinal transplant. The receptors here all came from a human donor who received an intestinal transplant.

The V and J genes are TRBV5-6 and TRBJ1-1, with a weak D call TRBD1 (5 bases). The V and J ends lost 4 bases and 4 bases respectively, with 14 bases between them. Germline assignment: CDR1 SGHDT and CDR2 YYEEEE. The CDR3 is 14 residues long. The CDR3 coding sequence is TGTGCCAGCAGCGCCGGCGGGGGGGTCACTGAAGCTTTCTTT. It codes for CASSAGGGVTEAFF.

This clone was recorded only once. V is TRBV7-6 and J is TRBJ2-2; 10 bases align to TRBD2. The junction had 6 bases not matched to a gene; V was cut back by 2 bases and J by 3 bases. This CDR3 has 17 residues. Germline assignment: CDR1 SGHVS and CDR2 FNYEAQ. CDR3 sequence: CASSLPIAGGYTGELFF. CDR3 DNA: TGTGCCAGCAGCTTACCCATAGCGGGAGGCTACACCGGGGAGCTGTTTTTT. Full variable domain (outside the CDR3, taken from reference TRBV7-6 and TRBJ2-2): GAGVSQSPRYKVTKRGQDVALRCDPISGHVSLYWYRQALGQGPEFLTYFNYEAQQDKSGLPNDRFSAERPEGSISTLTIQRTEQRDSAMYRCASSLPIAGGYTGELFFGEGSRLTVL.

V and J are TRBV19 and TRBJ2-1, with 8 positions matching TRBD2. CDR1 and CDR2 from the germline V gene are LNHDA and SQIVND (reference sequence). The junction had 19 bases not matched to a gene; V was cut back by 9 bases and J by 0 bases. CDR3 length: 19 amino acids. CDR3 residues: CARESRGRLAPYSYNEQFF. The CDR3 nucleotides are TGTGCCAGGGAAAGCCGGGGGCGACTAGCGCCCTACTCCTACAATGAGCAGTTCTTC.

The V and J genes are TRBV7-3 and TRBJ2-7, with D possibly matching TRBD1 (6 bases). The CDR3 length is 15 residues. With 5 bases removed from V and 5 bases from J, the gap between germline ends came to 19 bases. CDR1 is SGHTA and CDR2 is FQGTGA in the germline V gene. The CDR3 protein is CASSPGQTPYDEQYF. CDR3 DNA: TGTGCCAGCAGCCCAGGACAGACCCCCTACGACGAGCAGTACTTC.

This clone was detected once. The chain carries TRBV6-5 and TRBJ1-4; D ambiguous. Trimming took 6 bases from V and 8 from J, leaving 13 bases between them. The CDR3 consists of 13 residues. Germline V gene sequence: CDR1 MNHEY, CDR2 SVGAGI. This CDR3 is CASRALGEEKLFF. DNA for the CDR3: TGTGCCAGCAGGGCCCTTGGGGAGGAAAAACTGTTTTTT.

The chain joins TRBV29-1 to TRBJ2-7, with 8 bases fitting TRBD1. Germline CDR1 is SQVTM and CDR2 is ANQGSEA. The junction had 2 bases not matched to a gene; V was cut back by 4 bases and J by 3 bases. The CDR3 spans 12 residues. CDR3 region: CSVGDRGYEQYF. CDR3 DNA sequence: TGCAGCGTTGGTGACAGGGGCTACGAGCAGTACTTC.

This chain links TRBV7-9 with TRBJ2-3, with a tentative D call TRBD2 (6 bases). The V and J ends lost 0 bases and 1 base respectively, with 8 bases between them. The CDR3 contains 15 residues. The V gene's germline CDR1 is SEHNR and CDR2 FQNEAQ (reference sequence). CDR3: CASSLATGGTDTQYF. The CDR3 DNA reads TGTGCCAGCAGCTTAGCCACGGGGGGCACAGATACGCAGTATTTT.